This is a list of T cell receptor beta chains from one sample in a study of cytomegalovirus exposure and HLA in healthy donors. TCRdb's copy holds only in-frame clones and misses some; the assay was immunoSEQ multiplex PCR. The data contain some 100,000 clones, around 80% of them seen just once; the ten biggest clones take up 1.2%. Sequencing was done on a sample of PBMCs. The receptor source for this set is a woman aged 18 to 35 in good health and CMV-seronegative. CDR3s include the opening cysteine and the closing phenylalanine or tryptophan. The D gene is left open where the match is weak. Some rows have no size entry. The others give once, few or many, or a class for an expanded clone.

v_gene: TRBV15; len: 16; abundance: -; d_gene: -; j_gene: TRBJ2-7; CDR3aa: CATSRTKAQGRDEQYF; CDR3nt: TGTGCCACCAGCAGAACCAAGGCACAGGGTAGGGACGAGCAGTACTTC
v_gene: TRBV11-1; len: 14; abundance: -; d_gene: -; j_gene: TRBJ2-7; CDR3aa: CASSLDRSSYEQYF; CDR3nt: TGTGCCAGCAGCTTAGACAGGAGCTCCTACGAGCAGTACTTC
v_gene: TRBV6-4; len: 17; abundance: -; d_gene: -; j_gene: TRBJ1-1; CDR3aa: CASRGGLTLEMNTEAFF; CDR3nt: TGTGCCAGCAGGGGAGGGCTCACCCTTGAGATGAACACTGAAGCTTTCTTT
v_gene: TRBV29-1; len: 10; abundance: -; d_gene: -; j_gene: TRBJ2-5; CDR3aa: CSVGAETQYF; CDR3nt: TGCAGCGTTGGGGCGGAGACCCAGTACTTC
v_gene: TRBV7-3; len: 17; abundance: -; d_gene: -; j_gene: TRBJ2-3; CDR3aa: CASSLNPAAPDTDTQYF; CDR3nt: TGTGCCAGCAGCTTAAACCCAGCGGCACCGGACACAGATACGCAGTATTTT
v_gene: TRBV10-3; len: 17; abundance: -; d_gene: -; j_gene: TRBJ2-1; CDR3aa: CAISESKNGGINNEQFF; CDR3nt: TGTGCCATCAGTGAGTCCAAGAACGGAGGGATAAACAATGAGCAGTTCTTC
v_gene: TRBV5-1; len: 16; abundance: -; d_gene: -; j_gene: TRBJ1-1; CDR3aa: CASSLRGEIMNTEAFF; CDR3nt: TGCGCCAGCAGCTTACGGGGGGAGATAATGAACACTGAAGCTTTCTTT
v_gene: TRBV19; len: 14; abundance: -; d_gene: -; j_gene: TRBJ2-1; CDR3aa: CASSIFDRYNEQFF; CDR3nt: TGTGCCAGTAGTATATTCGACAGGTACAATGAGCAGTTCTTC
v_gene: TRBV7-2; len: 16; abundance: -; d_gene: -; j_gene: TRBJ2-7; CDR3aa: CASSRNSGGGRHEQYF; CDR3nt: TGTGCCAGCAGTCGGAATTCAGGGGGCGGGAGACACGAGCAGTACTTC
v_gene: TRBV19; len: 13; abundance: few; d_gene: TRBD1; j_gene: TRBJ2-7; CDR3aa: CASSRDRNYEQYF; CDR3nt: TGTGCCAGTAGCCGGGACAGAAACTACGAGCAGTACTTC
v_gene: TRBV11-2; len: 14; abundance: -; d_gene: TRBD1; j_gene: TRBJ2-7; CDR3aa: CASSPSGRGYEQYF; CDR3nt: TGTGCCAGCAGCCCCTCTGGCAGGGGGTACGAGCAGTACTTC